This entry features one T cell receptor beta chain sequence. Its antigen is unidentified. The data belong to a study of shared clonotypes between healthy human individuals. General study results and limits: Clonotype sharing levels among donors were expected to vary with sequencing depth. On the whole, naive subsets had larger estimated richness than memory subsets had.

Naive CD4+ cells were CD45RA-selected; the remaining cells were memory. Replicate PCRs run on sorted subsets employed approximately 0.2 ug DNA, about 27,000 T cell genomes. Some clones are missing from TCRdb's copy, which holds only in-frame ones; the method was immunoSEQ multiplex PCR. This table holds 2 million to 2.5 million clones, 93% found once. Germline values: CDR1 LGHNA, CDR2 YSLEER. Trimming at V came to 0 bases and at J to 2 bases, leaving 0 bases not matched to a gene. CDR3 length: 14 amino acids. This sequence was found in a man younger than 35 in good health. Some clones in this sample may be carry-over from other donors' samples. The genes are TRBV4-3 and TRBJ1-2, with 7 bases fitting TRBD1. Sequenced: naive CD4+ T cells from PBMCs. Subset here: CD45RA+ positively selected. Here the CDR3 reads CASSQDRGNYGYTF. CDR3 nucleotide sequence: TGCGCCAGCAGCCAAGACAGGGGGAACTATGGCTACACCTTC.